One sample yielded the 29 T cell receptor beta chains listed below, sequenced in a study of OX40 agonist ivuxolimab in advanced cancers. Repertoires were generated with immunoSEQ multiplex PCR, while TCRdb's copy carries only in-frame clones and drops some. The sample shows about 18,000 clones, more than 65% of them seen only once. This specimen was CD4+ or CD8+ T cells sorted from blood, taken in a trial of the OX40 agonist ivuxolimab. The receptors originated from an adult with an advanced solid tumor such as melanoma, head and neck, liver or kidney cancer.

The chain employs TRBV19 and TRBJ2-7, with D uncertain. Looked up from germline, CDR1 is LNHDA and CDR2 is SQIVND (reference sequence). V was shortened by 3 bases and J by 2 bases, with 8 bases between the two germline ends. The CDR3 is 13 amino acids. CDR3 residues: CASSIARTYEQYF. CDR3 coding DNA: TGTGCCAGTAGTATCGCCAGAACCTACGAGCAGTACTTC.

V usage is TRBV27 and J usage is TRBJ2-7; unclear D gene. The CDR3 length is 12 residues. Between the trimmed V and J ends, which lost 4 bases and 5 bases, there was a span of 9 bases. CDR1 and CDR2 from the germline V gene are MNHEY and SMNVEV (reference sequence). The DNA of the CDR3 is TGTGCCAGCAGTTCCCCAGGCGACGAGCAGTACTTC. This gives the protein CASSSPGDEQYF.

V usage is TRBV29-1 and J usage is TRBJ2-5; 13 bases are a match to TRBD2. Germline V lookup: CDR1 SQVTM, CDR2 ANQGSEA. CDR3 length: 15 amino acids. J lost 5 bases, V lost 3 bases, and 6 bases had no gene match. This CDR3 is CSVDGLAGVEETQYF. CDR3 DNA sequence: TGCAGCGTTGATGGACTAGCGGGGGTAGAGGAGACCCAGTACTTC.

The chain links TRBV28 to TRBJ2-7; D possibly uses TRBD1 or TRBD2 (5 bases each). Germline CDR1 reads MDHEN; CDR2 reads SYDVKM. V lost 6 bases and J lost 0, with 9 bases in between. This CDR3 is 13 amino acids long. CDR3 sequence reads: CASSRDRSYEQYF. The CDR3 DNA sequence: TGTGCCAGCAGCCGGGACCGCTCCTACGAGCAGTACTTC.

This chain links TRBV7-9 with TRBJ1-2, with 9 bases lining up with TRBD1. The CDR3 runs 17 residues. The germline gives CDR1 SEHNR, CDR2 FQNEAQ (reference sequence). Trimming took 4 bases from V and 5 from J; bases not matched to a gene: 14. The CDR3 DNA reads TGTGCCAGCAGCTCGTCCTATTTGGACAGGGGAGATTATGGCTACACCTTC. Its protein product is CASSSSYLDRGDYGYTF.

The rearrangement joins TRBV29-1 to TRBJ1-2; tentatively, D is TRBD1 (5 bases). V was pared by 5 bases and J by 8 bases, with 18 bases between. Germline CDR1 and CDR2: SQVTM and ANQGSEA. The CDR3 totals 13 residues. CDR3 protein: CSVSFPGGVGYTF. The CDR3 DNA reads as TGCAGCGTTTCGTTTCCCGGGGGAGTCGGCTACACCTTC.

V and J are TRBV5-1 and TRBJ2-7; 8 bases align to TRBD1. The CDR3 totals 14 residues. Germline V gives CDR1 SGHRS, CDR2 YFSETQ. With V trimmed by 4 bases and J by 2 bases, 5 bases remained unmatched. CDR3 protein: CASSPTGQAYEQYF. Here the CDR3 DNA reads TGCGCCAGCAGCCCGACGGGACAGGCCTACGAGCAGTACTTC. The full variable domain, rest sourced from reference TRBV5-1 and TRBJ2-7, is KAGVTQTPRYLIKTRGQQVTLSCSPISGHRSVSWYQQTPGQGLQFLFEYFSETQRNKGNFPGRFSGRQFSNSRSEMNVSTLELGDSALYLCASSPTGQAYEQYFGPGTRLTVT.

The chain recombines TRBV7-6 with TRBJ1-6; 11 nucleotides align to TRBD1. The CDR3 has 15 residues. Germline lookup yields CDR1 SGHVS and CDR2 FNYEAQ. Germline trimming cut 4 bases from V and 10 bases from J; bases unmatched to any gene: 6. The CDR3 DNA is TGTGCCAGCAGCTCGGGACAGGGGGTAGGATCACCCCTCCACTTT. It encodes CASSSGQGVGSPLHF.

This clone was observed once. V gene TRBV6-6 combines with J gene TRBJ1-2; perhaps TRBD1 as D (6 bases). CDR1 is MNHNY and CDR2 is SVGAGI in the germline V gene (reference sequence). Trimming took 2 bases from V and 4 from J, leaving 11 bases between them. The CDR3 runs to 14 residues. CDR3 protein: CASSYKGGPYGYTF. The DNA of the CDR3 is TGTGCCAGCAGTTACAAGGGGGGCCCCTATGGCTACACCTTC.

The chain has TRBV9 and TRBJ2-1; D uncertain. Trimming took off 3 bases at V and 9 bases at J, with 16 bases between the two ends. The CDR3 has 14 amino acids. Germline CDR1 reads SGDLS; CDR2 reads YYNGEE. CDR3: CASSEPKGLPEQFF. The CDR3 DNA follows: TGTGCCAGCAGCGAACCAAAGGGTTTACCTGAGCAGTTCTTC.

This clone has only a few counts. The V call is TRBV6-1, the J call TRBJ1-5; no reliable D call. Trimming took 2 bases from V and 5 from J, leaving 16 bases between them. Germline-derived CDR1 and CDR2 are MNHNS and SASEGT. This CDR3 spans 16 amino acids. CDR3 in DNA: TGTGCCAGCAGTGAATGGGTTCAGGTAGTCGATCAGCCCCAGCATTTT. Encoded protein: CASSEWVQVVDQPQHF.

This clone has only one observation. The DNA of the CDR3 is TGTGCCAGCAGTTTATGGGACAGACGCCGGCGCGGCAATCAGCCCCAGCATTTT. It is translated as CASSLWDRRRRGNQPQHF. The chain is built from TRBV28 and TRBJ1-5; perhaps TRBD1 as D (6 bases). The CDR3 runs to 18 residues. Trimming stripped 0 bases from V and 2 bases from J, with 17 bases between. Germline V lookup: CDR1 MDHEN, CDR2 SYDVKM.

A single count supports this clone. The V gene is TRBV4-2, the J gene TRBJ2-4; 12 bases align to TRBD2. The CDR3 contains 19 residues. CDR1 and CDR2 (germline): LGHNA, YNFKEQ. The trim removed 4 bases at V and 1 base at J, leaving 11 bases unmatched. The CDR3 DNA reads as TGTGCCAGCAGCCCAGCGTCAACCGGACTAGCGGGGGCCAAAAACATTCAGTACTTC. This codes for CASSPASTGLAGAKNIQYF.

The V gene is TRBV7-9, the J gene TRBJ2-4; tentative D call: TRBD2 (6 bases). The V gene lost 1 base and the J gene lost 7 bases, with 11 bases spanning the gap. This CDR3 comprises 14 residues. Germline CDR1 and CDR2: SEHNR and FQNEAQ (reference sequence). CDR3 loop: CASSLGWGENIQYF. The CDR3 nucleotides are TGTGCCAGCAGCTTAGGATGGGGGGAGAACATTCAGTACTTC.

The chain links TRBV2 to TRBJ1-2, with a possible D match to TRBD1 (6 bases). The CDR3 is 14 residues long. Germline CDR1 SNHLY, CDR2 FYNNEI. The V gene lost 2 bases and the J gene lost 5 bases, with 12 bases spanning the gap. The DNA of the CDR3 is TGTGCCAGCAGTGAAAGCGGGGGGCCTTATGGCTACACCTTC. This gives the protein CASSESGGPYGYTF.

V usage is TRBV28 and J usage is TRBJ1-5, with D hard to call. Germline CDR1 MDHEN, CDR2 SYDVKM. The V end was cut by 6 bases, the J end by 2 bases, with 11 bases between. The CDR3 has 14 amino acids. The chain's CDR3 is CASRDIVGNQPQHF. CDR3 nucleotides: TGTGCCAGCAGAGATATTGTGGGCAATCAGCCCCAGCATTTT. The whole variable domain, filled in from reference TRBV28 and TRBJ1-5, reads DVKVTQSSRYLVKRTGEKVFLECVQDMDHENMFWYRQDPGLGLRLIYFSYDVKMKEKGDIPEGYSVSREKKERFSLILESASTNQTSMYLCASRDIVGNQPQHFGDGTRLSIL.

This clone was detected only a few times. V gene TRBV4-1 combines with J gene TRBJ1-2, with a weak D call TRBD1 (6 bases). Germline CDR1 is MGHRA and CDR2 is YSYEKL. This CDR3 spans 15 amino acids. V was shortened by 2 bases and J by 0 bases, with 10 bases between the two germline ends. CDR3 nucleotides: TGCGCCAGCAGCCAAAGGGGGACTACTAACTATGGCTACACCTTC. Protein: CASSQRGTTNYGYTF.

This chain uses TRBV7-6 with TRBJ2-2; 7 positions match TRBD1. Germline values: CDR1 SGHVS, CDR2 FNYEAQ. Unmatched junction bases numbered 9, after V lost 10 bases and J lost 1 base. The CDR3 covers 15 residues. CDR3 region: CATEVRQGNTGELFF. The CDR3 DNA reads as TGTGCCACCGAAGTACGACAGGGGAACACCGGGGAGCTGTTTTTT.

Comment on this clone: At one boundary the junction diverges from the germline segment, which might be a read error. V and J are TRBV7-7 and TRBJ2-2, with TRBD1 matching 7 bases. Germline CDR1 is SSHAT and CDR2 is FNYEAQ (reference sequence). The CDR3 runs 18 residues. In DNA, the CDR3 is TGTGCTAGCAGCCGAGATTCCCGGGACAGCGCGAACACCGGGGAGCTGTTTTTT. This codes for CASSRDSRDSANTGELFF. The full variable domain, with the rest looked up from reference TRBV7-7 and TRBJ2-2, is GAGVSQSPRYKVTKRGQDVTLRCDPISSHATLYWYQQALGQGPEFLTYFNYEAQPDKSGLPSDRFSAERPEGSISTLTIQRTEQRDSAMYRCASSRDSRDSANTGELFFGEGSRLTVL.

V and J are TRBV28 and TRBJ1-6; D is ambiguous. The V gene lost 8 bases and the J gene lost 2 bases, with 16 bases spanning the gap. This CDR3 spans 16 amino acids. Germline assignment: CDR1 MDHEN and CDR2 SYDVKM. CDR3 loop: CASFPFATPYNSPLHF. The CDR3 bases are TGTGCCAGCTTCCCCTTCGCAACGCCCTATAATTCACCCCTCCACTTT.

This chain's CDR3 is CASSMGMGLMNTEAFF. In nucleotides, the CDR3 is TGTGCCAGTAGTATGGGGATGGGACTTATGAACACTGAAGCTTTCTTT. The chain couples TRBV19 to TRBJ1-1; D is perhaps TRBD1 (5 bases). Trimming stripped 3 bases from V and 0 bases from J, with 14 bases between. This CDR3 is built from 16 residues. Germline loops: CDR1 LNHDA, CDR2 SQIVND (reference sequence).

The gene calls are TRBV7-9 and TRBJ2-7; 7 nucleotides line up with TRBD1. CDR3 length: 14 amino acids. Germline CDR1 reads SEHNR; CDR2 reads FQNEAQ (reference sequence). The ends lost 5 bases at V and 2 bases at J; junction bases unmatched: 6. CDR3 residues: CASSQQGYAYEQYF. DNA of the CDR3: TGTGCCAGCAGCCAACAGGGGTATGCCTACGAGCAGTACTTC.

The chain has TRBV28 and TRBJ2-7; D gene unclear. Germline assignment: CDR1 MDHEN and CDR2 SYDVKM. V shed 2 bases and J shed 5 bases, with 16 bases lying between them. The CDR3 totals 15 residues. The CDR3: CASSLPSVGSHEQYF. The CDR3 DNA follows: TGTGCCAGCAGTTTACCTTCGGTGGGCAGCCACGAGCAGTACTTC. The variable domain in full, completed from reference TRBV28 and TRBJ2-7, reads DVKVTQSSRYLVKRTGEKVFLECVQDMDHENMFWYRQDPGLGLRLIYFSYDVKMKEKGDIPEGYSVSREKKERFSLILESASTNQTSMYLCASSLPSVGSHEQYFGPGTRLTVT.

The chain recombines TRBV5-6 with TRBJ1-5; possible D gene TRBD1, 6 bases. V was cut by 2 bases and J by 8 bases, with 14 bases left in between. The CDR3 consists of 14 residues. Germline V lookup: CDR1 SGHDT, CDR2 YYEEEE. The CDR3: CASSFRGAQEPQHF. CDR3 DNA sequence: TGTGCCAGCAGCTTTCGGGGGGCTCAGGAGCCCCAGCATTTT.

The CDR3 reads CASSQTRDGYEQYF. CDR3 DNA: TGCGCCAGCAGCCAAACCCGGGACGGGTACGAGCAGTACTTC. The chain links TRBV4-1 to TRBJ2-7, with D possibly called TRBD1 or TRBD2 (5 bases each). This CDR3 contains 14 residues. V shed 2 bases and J shed 4 bases, with 12 bases lying between them. Looked up from germline, CDR1 is MGHRA and CDR2 is YSYEKL.

This sequence joins TRBV30 and TRBJ1-6; unclear D gene. CDR1 and CDR2 (germline): GTSNPN, SVGIG (reference sequence). Trimming took off 3 bases at V and 8 bases at J, with 11 bases between the two ends. The CDR3 contains 13 residues. CDR3 in amino acids: CAWSRIDDSPLHF. The CDR3 DNA reads TGTGCCTGGAGCCGGATTGATGATTCACCCCTCCACTTT.

The rearrangement uses TRBV6-1 and TRBJ1-5; 8 bases fit TRBD1. The CDR3 contains 18 residues. The V gene's germline CDR1 is MNHNS and CDR2 SASEGT. The ends lost 4 bases at V and 0 bases at J; junction bases unmatched: 11. As DNA, the CDR3 is TGTGCCAGCAGTGTTTCCGACAGGGGACCCTATAGCAATCAGCCCCAGCATTTT. It is translated as CASSVSDRGPYSNQPQHF.

The chain carries TRBV16 and TRBJ1-6, with D possibly TRBD1 on 6 matching bases. CDR3 length: 17 amino acids. Germline V gene data show CDR1 as KGHSY and CDR2 as FQNENV. Trimming pared 5 bases from V and 10 bases from J, leaving 24 bases between. The CDR3 sequence is CASSDQGRTERRSPLHF. The DNA of the CDR3 is TGTGCCAGCAGCGACCAGGGACGGACAGAAAGGCGGTCACCCCTCCACTTT.

The V and J genes are TRBV27 and TRBJ1-6, with a possible D match to TRBD1 (5 bases). Germline loops: CDR1 MNHEY, CDR2 SMNVEV (reference sequence). V shed 6 bases and J shed 7 bases, with 16 bases lying between them. This CDR3 has 15 residues. CDR3 protein: CASRVGTDGNSPLHF. The CDR3 DNA is TGTGCCAGCAGGGTAGGGACCGACGGAAATTCACCCCTCCACTTT.